This TCR beta chain was captured in a study of tumor and adjacent non-tumor tissue in lung cancer. In regard to this clonotype: At one of its ends the junction is not consistent with the germline gene, which may arise from a read error.

TCRbeta libraries were built with three rounds of nested PCR, modified from ARM-PCR. TCRdb reprocessed the multiplex PCR reads via MiXCR and lists one record per CDR3 protein. Here the sample spans 85,000 to 100,000 distinct CDR3 sequences, about 66% being singletons. The CDR3 is 15 residues long. Germline assignment: CDR1 SGDLS and CDR2 YYNGEE. No cell sorting was done before RNA was extracted from the tissue. Chemotherapy-naive patients with new lung cancer underwent thoracic surgery in China, August–November 2014. The rearrangement joins TRBV9 to TRBJ2-7; 7 bases match TRBD2. The receptor's source is a man aged 60 to 69 with non-small cell lung cancer. Sequenced sample: lung tumor tissue. This CDR3 reads CTSSPLSGGSYEQYF. In DNA, the CDR3 is TGTACCAGCAGCCCTCTGTCGGGGGGATCCTACGAGCAGTACTTC.